The sequence of this TCR beta chain was determined in a study of T cells in localized non-small cell lung cancer. Method: immunoSEQ multiplex PCR; TCRdb's copy keeps in-frame clones and lacks some. Of fewer than 95,000 clones detected, approximately 91% appear once; the ten largest clones hold over 3.5%. Germline CDR1 SQVTM, CDR2 ANQGSEA. After removal of 7 bases from V and 0 bases from J, the junction contained 6 bases not matched to a gene. The CDR3 runs 15 residues. J is TRBJ2-1 and V is TRBV29-1; 10 nucleotides agree with TRBD2. This sample comprised PBMCs, obtained before any cancer treatment. This TCR was recovered from a woman between 40 and 69 years old with stage II squamous cell lung carcinoma. The CDR3 reads CSAGLAANSYNEQFF. The CDR3 nucleotides read TGCAGCGCAGGACTAGCGGCAAACTCCTACAATGAGCAGTTCTTC.